This entry lists 25 T cell receptor beta chains sequenced from one sample in a study of T cell responses to AZD1222 COVID-19 vaccine. TCRdb's table, derived via immunoSEQ multiplex PCR, lists solely in-frame clones and lacks some. Among tens of thousands of clones listed, 90% were seen once. Sequencing was performed on peripheral blood, taken 28 days after the second AZD1222 dose. The receptor source for this set is an adult who received the AZD1222 COVID-19 vaccine.

In this sample, this clone turned up once. The rearrangement uses TRBV6-5 and TRBJ1-3; unclear D gene. This CDR3 has 13 amino acids. Germline CDR1 reads MNHEY; CDR2 reads SVGAGI. V dropped 4 bases and J dropped 6 bases, with 10 bases sitting between them. The CDR3 loop reads CASSSFDENTIYF. The CDR3 nucleotides are TGTGCCAGCAGTTCATTCGACGAAAACACCATATATTTT.

The rearrangement links TRBV9 to TRBJ1-2; 11 bases are shared with TRBD1. This CDR3 has 14 amino acids. Germline V gene sequence: CDR1 SGDLS, CDR2 YYNGEE. The trim removed 3 bases at V and 3 bases at J, leaving 1 base unmatched. CDR3: CASSGGQGDYGYTF. The CDR3 nucleotides read TGTGCCAGCAGCGGGGGACAGGGGGACTATGGCTACACCTTC.

Here the CDR3 reads CASSYLTGQGARLNTEAFF. In nucleotides, the CDR3 is TGTGCCAGCAGTTACCTAACGGGGCAGGGGGCGCGTTTGAACACTGAAGCTTTCTTT. The V and J genes are TRBV6-2 or TRBV6-3 and TRBJ1-1; TRBD1 matches at 8 bases. The CDR3 loop spans 19 amino acids. V lost 2 bases and J lost 0; bases outside the gene matches: 14. Per the germline V gene, CDR1 is MNHEY and CDR2 is SVGEGT.

V usage is TRBV27 and J usage is TRBJ1-6, with D possibly being TRBD1 (6 bases). There are 14 residues in the CDR3. From germline, CDR1 is MNHEY and CDR2 SMNVEV (reference sequence). V dropped 2 bases and J dropped 6 bases, with 8 bases sitting between them. The CDR3 is CASSLKGVNSPLHF. The CDR3 bases are TGTGCCAGCAGTTTAAAGGGGGTTAATTCACCCCTCCACTTT.

The chain couples TRBV19 to TRBJ1-1; the D is unclear. Germline V gives CDR1 LNHDA, CDR2 SQIVND (reference sequence). The CDR3 sequence is 10 residues long. The V and J ends lost 8 bases and 1 base respectively, with 2 bases between them. The chain's CDR3 is CASSNTEAFF. The CDR3 DNA reads as TGTGCCAGTTCGAACACTGAAGCTTTCTTT.

The rearrangement links TRBV19 to TRBJ2-3; TRBD1 is a possible D gene (5 bases). The CDR3 has 15 amino acids. The V end was cut by 3 bases, the J end by 0 bases, with 10 bases between. CDR1 LNHDA and CDR2 SQIVND come from the germline V gene (reference sequence). DNA of the CDR3: TGTGCCAGTAGTATCTCGGACATTAGCACAGATACGCAGTATTTT. It specifies CASSISDISTDTQYF.

The rearrangement links TRBV2 to TRBJ2-7; no clear D. Per the germline V gene, CDR1 is SNHLY and CDR2 is FYNNEI. The CDR3 totals 15 residues. Between the trimmed V and J ends, which lost 0 bases and 2 bases, there was a span of 11 bases. For the CDR3, the DNA is TGTGCCAGCAGTGAAGCAGGCGCACGGGCCTACGAGCAGTACTTC. Protein: CASSEAGARAYEQYF.

The chain combines TRBV18 with TRBJ1-1; D ambiguous. The germline V and J ends were trimmed by 4 bases and 11 bases, with 11 bases remaining between them. CDR1 is KGHSH, CDR2 LQKENI, per germline. This CDR3 contains 11 residues. CDR3 nucleotide sequence: TGTGCCAGCTCACAGGATTCCGGGGCTTTCTTT. Residues: CASSQDSGAFF.

The CDR3 loop reads CASSLASGRGGHGYTF. CDR3 DNA: TGTGCCAGCAGCTTAGCCTCGGGCAGGGGGGGCCATGGCTACACCTTC. J is TRBJ1-2 and V is TRBV7-8, with 7 bases that match TRBD1. Trimming cost V 0 bases and J 6 bases; bases outside gene matches: 10. The germline V gene encodes CDR1 SGHVS and CDR2 FQNEAQ. This CDR3 has 16 amino acids.

The chain carries TRBV2 and TRBJ2-2, with TRBD1 matching over 7 bases. CDR1 is SNHLY, CDR2 FYNNEI, per germline. The CDR3 extends over 12 amino acids. After removal of 8 bases from V and 6 bases from J, the junction contained 3 bases not matched to a gene. CDR3 sequence reads: CASGQGAGELFF. In DNA, the CDR3 is TGTGCCAGCGGCCAGGGGGCCGGGGAGCTGTTTTTT. Based on the CDR3 plus reference TRBV2 and TRBJ2-2, the full variable domain is EPEVTQTPSHQVTQMGQEVILRCVPISNHLYFYWYRQILGQKVEFLVSFYNNEISEKSEIFDDQFSVERPDGSNFTLKIRSTKLEDSAMYFCASGQGAGELFFGEGSRLTVL.

CDR3: CASSVGPGQGNEQYF. The CDR3 bases are TGTGCCAGCAGCGTAGGTCCGGGACAGGGCAACGAGCAGTACTTC. The rearrangement uses TRBV9 and TRBJ2-7; 9 bases map to TRBD1. V shed 0 bases, J shed 5 bases, and the junction held 6 bases outside the gene matches. Germline assignment: CDR1 SGDLS and CDR2 YYNGEE. This CDR3 comprises 15 residues.

Here the CDR3 DNA reads TGTGCCAGCAGTTTAAGAGGTAGCGGCACAGATACGCAGTATTTT. Residues: CASSLRGSGTDTQYF. The J gene is TRBJ2-3, the V gene TRBV27; tentatively, D is TRBD2 (5 bases). The CDR3 consists of 15 residues. CDR1 is MNHEY and CDR2 is SMNVEV in the germline V gene (reference sequence). The V end lost 2 bases, the J end lost 1 base, and 10 bases lay between the germline ends.

This sequence joins TRBV3-1 (or the pseudogene TRBV3-2) and TRBJ1-2, with D perhaps TRBD1 (5 bases). Per the germline V gene, CDR1 is LGHDT and CDR2 is YNNKEL (reference sequence). Trimming cost V 6 bases and J 4 bases, with 9 bases left between them. This CDR3 is 12 amino acids long. This CDR3 reads CASRGLSYGYTF. The CDR3 DNA sequence: TGTGCCAGCAGGGGGCTCAGCTATGGCTACACCTTC.

The chain joins TRBV5-1 to TRBJ1-1; 7 bases match TRBD1. The CDR3 is 13 amino acids. Per the germline V gene, CDR1 is SGHRS and CDR2 is YFSETQ. V shed 4 bases, J shed 5 bases, and the junction held 5 bases outside the gene matches. This CDR3 reads CASSRDSLTEAFF. The CDR3 DNA sequence: TGCGCCAGCAGCCGGGACAGTCTAACTGAAGCTTTCTTT.

This clone appeared a single time. The chain combines TRBV9 with TRBJ1-3; D might be TRBD1 (6 bases). There are 14 residues in the CDR3. The V gene lost 0 bases and the J gene lost 2 bases, with 6 bases spanning the gap. The germline V gene encodes CDR1 SGDLS and CDR2 YYNGEE. CDR3 nucleotides: TGTGCCAGCAGCGTAGGGGGGCCTGGAAACACCATATATTTT. This encodes CASSVGGPGNTIYF.

This sequence joins TRBV30 and TRBJ1-1; D is perhaps TRBD1 (5 bases). Trimming took off 2 bases at V and 0 bases at J, with 10 bases between the two ends. Germline CDR1 is GTSNPN and CDR2 is SVGIG (reference sequence). The CDR3 extends over 14 amino acids. Here the CDR3 DNA reads TGTGCCTGGAGTCGGGACTTCGTGAACACTGAAGCTTTCTTT. This gives the protein CAWSRDFVNTEAFF. The full variable domain, completed using reference TRBV30 and TRBJ1-1, is SQTIHQWPATLVQPVGSPLSLECTVEGTSNPNLYWYRQAAGRGLQLLFYSVGIGQISSEVPQNLSASRPQDRQFILSSKKLLLSDSGFYLCAWSRDFVNTEAFFGQGTRLTVV.

The chain uses TRBV7-2 and TRBJ1-5; D gene uncertain. The V end lost 1 base, the J end lost 7 bases, and 8 bases lay between the germline ends. CDR3 length: 13 amino acids. The germline V gene has CDR1 SGHTA and CDR2 FQGNSA. The DNA of the CDR3 is TGTGCCAGCAGCTTAGGAGAAAGACAGCCCCAGCATTTT. Its translation is CASSLGERQPQHF.

The chain recombines TRBV6-1 with TRBJ1-2; 8 bases are shared with TRBD1. The length of the CDR3 is 14 residues. V lost 2 bases, J lost 7 bases, and 6 bases stayed unmatched. CDR1 MNHNS and CDR2 SASEGT come from the germline V gene. CDR3 amino acids: CASSENWTGTGYTF. The CDR3, as DNA: TGTGCCAGCAGTGAAAATTGGACAGGGACTGGCTACACCTTC.

V and J are TRBV11-3 and TRBJ2-2; perhaps TRBD1 as D (6 bases). This CDR3 is built from 18 residues. V lost 5 bases, J lost 2 bases, and 21 bases lay in between. Germline lookup yields CDR1 SGHNT and CDR2 YENEEA. Written as DNA, the CDR3 is TGTGCCAGCAGCGAGGGACACCTTGACGGGGTAAACACCGGGGAGCTGTTTTTT. Translated, it gives CASSEGHLDGVNTGELFF.

In the case of this clone: Other DNA sequences in this sample translate to the same CDR3. V gene TRBV5-6 combines with J gene TRBJ2-1, with D perhaps assigned TRBD1 or TRBD2 (5 bases each). The CDR3 is 14 residues long. CDR1 and CDR2 from the germline V gene are SGHDT and YYEEEE. V lost 0 bases to trimming and J lost 5 bases, with 9 bases between them. Here the CDR3 DNA reads TGTGCCAGCAGCTTGGTGGGACCCAACAATGAGCAGTTCTTC. Amino acid sequence: CASSLVGPNNEQFF. Filled out from reference TRBV5-6 and TRBJ2-1, the complete variable domain reads DAGVTQSPTHLIKTRGQQVTLRCSPKSGHDTVSWYQQALGQGPQFIFQYYEEEERQRGNFPDRFSGHQFPNYSSELNVNALLLGDSALYLCASSLVGPNNEQFFGPGTRLTVL.

The genes are TRBV30 and TRBJ1-1; no firm D call. The CDR3 is 13 amino acids. The germline CDR1 and CDR2 sequences are GTSNPN and SVGIG (reference sequence). The V and J ends lost 0 bases and 3 bases respectively, with 8 bases between them. CDR3 sequence: CAWSVGVDTEAFF. In DNA, the CDR3 is TGTGCCTGGAGTGTAGGTGTGGACACTGAAGCTTTCTTT.

This sequence joins TRBV13 and TRBJ1-6; TRBD1 agrees at 8 bases. The length of the CDR3 is 17 residues. Germline-derived CDR1 and CDR2 are PRHDT and FYEKMQ (reference sequence). J gave up 0 bases and V 5 bases, and 6 bases lay outside the gene matches. CDR3 residues: CASSDRQGSSYNSPLHF. Written as DNA, the CDR3 is TGTGCCAGCAGCGATCGACAGGGGAGCTCCTATAATTCACCCCTCCACTTT.

This chain uses TRBV6-5 with TRBJ1-1; 7 nucleotides align to TRBD1. Per germline, CDR1 MNHEY and CDR2 SVGAGI. Losses at the gene ends were 2 bases for V and 9 bases for J; bases not matched to a gene: 9. The CDR3 length is 14 residues. CDR3 loop: CASSYVGGGGQAFF. The CDR3 nucleotides are TGTGCCAGCAGTTACGTGGGGGGAGGGGGCCAAGCTTTCTTT.

This clone is a singleton in its sample. The rearrangement links TRBV30 to TRBJ2-7, with 7 positions matching TRBD1. This CDR3 spans 14 amino acids. The V gene end was trimmed by 7 bases and the J gene end by 3 bases; junction bases not matched to a gene: 12. From germline, CDR1 is GTSNPN and CDR2 SVGIG (reference sequence). CDR3 DNA sequence: TGTGCCTACGATACGAGGGGGCAGGGCTACGAGCAGTACTTC. Translating it yields CAYDTRGQGYEQYF.

This sequence joins TRBV5-8 and TRBJ1-4; the match to TRBD1 covers 9 bases. This CDR3 has 14 residues. Per the germline V gene, CDR1 is SGHTS and CDR2 is YDEGEE. V lost 3 bases to trimming and J lost 6 bases; unmatched junction nucleotides: 3. In nucleotides, the CDR3 is TGTGCCAGCAGCTCCGGGACAGGGCATGAAAAACTGTTTTTT. It is translated as CASSSGTGHEKLFF.